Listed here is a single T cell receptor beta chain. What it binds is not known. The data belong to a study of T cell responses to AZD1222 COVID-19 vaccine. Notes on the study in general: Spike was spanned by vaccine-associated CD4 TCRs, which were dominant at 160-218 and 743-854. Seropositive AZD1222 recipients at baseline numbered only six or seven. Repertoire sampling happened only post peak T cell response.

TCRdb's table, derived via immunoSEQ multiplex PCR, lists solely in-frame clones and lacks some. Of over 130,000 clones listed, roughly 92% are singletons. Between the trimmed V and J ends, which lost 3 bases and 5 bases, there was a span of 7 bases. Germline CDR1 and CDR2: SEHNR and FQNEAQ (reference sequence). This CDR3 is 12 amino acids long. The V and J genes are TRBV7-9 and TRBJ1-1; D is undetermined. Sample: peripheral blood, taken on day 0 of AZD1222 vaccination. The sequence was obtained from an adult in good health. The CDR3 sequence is CASSLKATEAFF. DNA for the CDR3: TGTGCCAGCAGCTTGAAAGCGACTGAAGCTTTCTTT.